The 11 T cell receptor beta chains below all came from one sample that was sequenced in a study of cytomegalovirus exposure and HLA in healthy donors. This PCR relied on a set of 60 Vbeta primers and 13 Jbeta primers. Measured with immunoSEQ multiplex PCR; TCRdb has only the in-frame clones, and not every one. The data contain over 200,000 clones, 82% of them singletons. Sequenced material: PBMCs. These receptors all come from a middle-aged man in good health and CMV-seropositive.

V gene TRBV27 combines with J gene TRBJ2-3; 7 bases match TRBD2. V shed 11 bases, J shed 2 bases, and the junction held 10 bases outside the gene matches. This CDR3 contains 14 residues. Germline V lookup: CDR1 MNHEY, CDR2 SMNVEV (reference sequence). CDR3: CAAGRPLITDTQYF. The DNA for the CDR3 is TGTGCCGCCGGGAGGCCGTTAATCACAGATACGCAGTATTTT.

The chain carries TRBV27 and TRBJ1-2; 7 positions match TRBD1. The CDR3 runs 13 residues. Germline-derived CDR1 and CDR2 are MNHEY and SMNVEV (reference sequence). Unmatched junction bases numbered 9, after V lost 6 bases and J lost 8 bases. CDR3: CASSARGPLGYTF. CDR3 coding DNA: TGTGCCAGCAGCGCAAGGGGGCCCTTGGGCTACACCTTC.

This clone was detected a few times. The rearrangement uses TRBV2 and TRBJ1-1; 7 nucleotides align to TRBD1. The junction had 7 bases not matched to a gene; V was cut back by 5 bases and J by 1 base. This CDR3 comprises 15 residues. Germline loops: CDR1 SNHLY, CDR2 FYNNEI. The CDR3 loop is CASSPWTGENTEAFF. The CDR3 nucleotides are TGTGCCAGCAGTCCGTGGACAGGAGAGAACACTGAAGCTTTCTTT.

V is TRBV10-3 and J is TRBJ2-2, with TRBD2 matching 9 bases. This CDR3 has 12 amino acids. J gave up 6 bases and V 9 bases, and 2 bases lay outside the gene matches. CDR1 and CDR2 from the germline V gene are ENHRY and SYGVKD. The CDR3 bases are TGTGCCATTGGGACTAGCCCCGGGGAGCTGTTTTTT. Residues: CAIGTSPGELFF.

The genes are TRBV7-8 and TRBJ1-2; 7 bases line up with TRBD1. CDR1 is SGHVS and CDR2 is FQNEAQ in the germline V gene. J gave up 7 bases and V 3 bases, and 14 bases lay outside the gene matches. The CDR3 totals 16 residues. CDR3 protein: CASSFLARDSTFGYTF. The DNA of the CDR3 is TGTGCCAGCAGCTTTCTCGCCCGGGACAGTACCTTTGGCTACACCTTC.

The genes are TRBV5-1 and TRBJ2-7; TRBD2 aligns across 7 bases. There are 13 residues in the CDR3. Germline CDR1 is SGHRS and CDR2 is YFSETQ. J lost 9 bases, V lost 0 bases, and 6 bases had no gene match. The CDR3 loop reads CASSLGRETVQYF. CDR3 coding DNA: TGCGCCAGCAGCTTGGGGCGGGAGACGGTGCAGTACTTC.

The V gene is TRBV5-1, the J gene TRBJ2-2, with a tentative D call TRBD1 (6 bases). Germline V CDR1 and CDR2: SGHRS, YFSETQ. There are 14 residues in the CDR3. Trimming pared 4 bases from V and 2 bases from J, leaving 9 bases between. The chain's CDR3 is CASSSRGNTGELFF. The CDR3 bases are TGCGCCAGCAGCAGCAGGGGAAACACCGGGGAGCTGTTTTTT.

This rearrangement joins TRBV5-1 to TRBJ2-3; 8 nucleotides align to TRBD2. J lost 2 bases, V lost 4 bases, and 6 bases had no gene match. CDR1 SGHRS and CDR2 YFSETQ come from the germline V gene. The CDR3 consists of 15 residues. CDR3 loop: CASSDLLADTDTQYF. Here the CDR3 DNA reads TGCGCCAGCAGCGACCTACTAGCGGACACAGATACGCAGTATTTT.

J is TRBJ1-5 and V is TRBV27, with a weak D call TRBD1 (5 bases). V lost 1 base to trimming and J lost 7 bases, with 11 bases between them. Germline V CDR1 and CDR2: MNHEY, SMNVEV (reference sequence). This CDR3 region has 14 residues. CDR3 DNA sequence: TGTGCCAGCAGTTTATGGGCAGGGAGGCAGCCCCAGCATTTT. It encodes CASSLWAGRQPQHF.

The chain uses TRBV7-3 and TRBJ2-2, with 7 bases identical to TRBD1. CDR1 is SGHTA and CDR2 is FQGTGA in the germline V gene. There are 15 residues in the CDR3. J gave up 6 bases and V 4 bases, and 8 bases lay outside the gene matches. This chain's CDR3 is CASSSRTGAPGELFF. In DNA, the CDR3 is TGTGCCAGCAGCTCGCGAACAGGGGCCCCCGGGGAGCTGTTTTTT.

The V gene is TRBV25-1, the J gene TRBJ2-7; D may be TRBD2 (7 bases). The CDR3 loop spans 14 amino acids. The V gene's germline CDR1 is MGHDK and CDR2 SYGVNS. V shed 2 bases and J shed 1 base, with 9 bases lying between them. Here the CDR3 reads CASSEKGGSYEQYF. CDR3 coding DNA: TGTGCCAGCAGTGAAAAGGGGGGGTCCTACGAGCAGTACTTC.